Listed below are T cell receptor beta chains from one sample, sequenced in a study of T cells in Graves' hyperthyroidism and ophthalmopathy. MiXCR was run by TCRdb on the multiplex PCR reads, yielding one entry per CDR3 protein. This table holds roughly 420,000 distinct CDR3 sequences, approximately 14% found once. Sequenced sample: blood. These receptors all come from a woman under 30 with Graves' hyperthyroidism. Each CDR3 is given with its conserved first and last residue. A D gene is named only where the DNA matches it firmly. Clone size, where shown, is once, few, many, or a class for clones that have expanded.

J gene: TRBJ2-1; clone size: many; V gene: TRBV10-3; D gene: .; CDR3 DNA: TGTGCCATCAGTCTGAGCGAGGACTACAATGAGCAGTTCTTC; CDR3 protein: CAISLSEDYNEQFF
J gene: TRBJ2-7; clone size: few; V gene: TRBV20-1; D gene: TRBD2; CDR3 DNA: TGCAGTGCAAAGACTAGCGGGCTTTACGAGCAGTACTTC; CDR3 protein: CSAKTSGLYEQYF
J gene: TRBJ2-7; clone size: few; V gene: TRBV6-1; D gene: TRBD2; CDR3 DNA: TGTGCCAGCAGGGGCGGCGGGACTAGCGGATCTTACGAGCAGTACTTC; CDR3 protein: CASRGGGTSGSYEQYF
J gene: TRBJ2-2; clone size: many; V gene: TRBV2; D gene: .; CDR3 DNA: TGTGCCAGCAGTGCCTCGGGACTTCCCACCGGGGAGCTGTTTTTT; CDR3 protein: CASSASGLPTGELFF
J gene: TRBJ2-4; clone size: .; V gene: TRBV7-8; D gene: .; CDR3 DNA: TGCGCCAGCAGCCAAGAAGTAGTGGGTTTAGCCAAAAACATTCAGTACTTC; CDR3 protein: CASSQEVVGLAKNIQYF
J gene: TRBJ2-7; clone size: .; V gene: TRBV29-1; D gene: .; CDR3 DNA: TGCAGCGTTGAAGGGGGTGGAGGTGTCCCCGGGACGGCATACTACGAGCAGTACTTC; CDR3 protein: CSVEGGGGVPGTAYYEQYF
J gene: TRBJ2-1; clone size: few; V gene: TRBV7-8; D gene: .; CDR3 DNA: TGTGCCAGCATCCATCGCGGGGTTAGCTCCTACAATGAGCAGTTCTTC; CDR3 protein: CASIHRGVSSYNEQFF
J gene: TRBJ1-6; clone size: many; V gene: TRBV7-2; D gene: .; CDR3 DNA: TGTGCCAGCAGCTTAGGGGGGTCGGGGGATTATTCACCCCTCCACTTT; CDR3 protein: CASSLGGSGDYSPLHF
J gene: TRBJ1-2; clone size: .; V gene: TRBV29-1; D gene: TRBD1; CDR3 DNA: TGCAGCGTTGATCCAGGGGGCGAGGGCTACACCTTC; CDR3 protein: CSVDPGGEGYTF
J gene: TRBJ2-7; clone size: many; V gene: TRBV20-1; D gene: .; CDR3 DNA: TGCAGTGCCTCTCCCTTCCGGGGGCGTGAAGAGCAGTACTTC; CDR3 protein: CSASPFRGREEQYF
J gene: TRBJ2-2; clone size: few; V gene: TRBV5-1; D gene: .; CDR3 DNA: TGCGCCAGCAGCGGCGAGCTTACCAACACCGGGGAGCTGTTTTTT; CDR3 protein: CASSGELTNTGELFF
J gene: TRBJ2-5; clone size: once; V gene: TRBV19; D gene: .; CDR3 DNA: TGTGCCAGTAGTAACCGGGGCAGTCAAGAGACCCAGTACTTC; CDR3 protein: CASSNRGSQETQYF
J gene: TRBJ2-1; clone size: .; V gene: TRBV19; D gene: .; CDR3 DNA: TGTGCCAGTACAGGGTCGGGGAACAATGAGCAGTTCTTC; CDR3 protein: CASTGSGNNEQFF
J gene: TRBJ1-5; clone size: few; V gene: TRBV20-1; D gene: TRBD1; CDR3 DNA: TGCAGTGCTAGAAATCCGGGACAGGGCCTCTATCAGCCCCAGCATTTT; CDR3 protein: CSARNPGQGLYQPQHF
J gene: TRBJ1-4; clone size: .; V gene: TRBV7-9; D gene: .; CDR3 DNA: TGTGCCAGCAGCCCCCCACTGGACGGGCCGAATGAAAAACTGTTTTTT; CDR3 protein: CASSPPLDGPNEKLFF
J gene: TRBJ2-3; clone size: few; V gene: TRBV20-1; D gene: .; CDR3 DNA: TGCAGTGCTAGTAGGTGGCCGGGAGATGCGCAGTATTTT; CDR3 protein: CSASRWPGDAQYF
J gene: TRBJ1-1; clone size: many; V gene: TRBV5-6; D gene: .; CDR3 DNA: TGTGCCAGCAGCCCCCGGGGTCTGAACACTGAAGCTTTCTTT; CDR3 protein: CASSPRGLNTEAFF
J gene: TRBJ1-1; clone size: many; V gene: TRBV29-1; D gene: TRBD1; CDR3 DNA: TGCAGCGTTGATACAGGGGGCCGCACTGAAGCTTTCTTT; CDR3 protein: CSVDTGGRTEAFF
J gene: TRBJ1-5; clone size: .; V gene: TRBV19; D gene: TRBD1; CDR3 DNA: TGTGCCAGTAGTGCCCAGAGGGGGCATCAGCCCCAGCATTTT; CDR3 protein: CASSAQRGHQPQHF
J gene: TRBJ1-2; clone size: few; V gene: TRBV20-1; D gene: TRBD1; CDR3 DNA: TGCAGTGCCAGGGGGGCTCGCTATGGCTACACCTTC; CDR3 protein: CSARGARYGYTF
J gene: TRBJ1-1; clone size: many; V gene: TRBV24-1; D gene: .; CDR3 DNA: TGTGCCACCAGTGATTCAGGGCTCCCAAGGCGAGCTTTCTTT; CDR3 protein: CATSDSGLPRRAFF
J gene: TRBJ2-5; clone size: .; V gene: TRBV4-2; D gene: TRBD2; CDR3 DNA: TGTGCCAGCAGCCCCCGGCGACTAGCGGCTCAAGAGACCCAGTACTTC; CDR3 protein: CASSPRRLAAQETQYF
J gene: TRBJ2-7; clone size: many; V gene: TRBV20-1; D gene: .; CDR3 DNA: TGCAGTGCTAGAGATTGGAGCTACGAGCAGTACTTC; CDR3 protein: CSARDWSYEQYF
J gene: TRBJ2-1; clone size: many; V gene: TRBV5-1; D gene: TRBD2; CDR3 DNA: TGCGCCAGCAGCTTGGCCGGGACTAGCAACTACAATGAGCAGTTCTTC; CDR3 protein: CASSLAGTSNYNEQFF
J gene: TRBJ2-1; clone size: many; V gene: TRBV7-8; D gene: .; CDR3 DNA: TGTGCCAGCAGCTTAGTCGGGATCAACAATGAGCAGTTCTTC; CDR3 protein: CASSLVGINNEQFF
J gene: TRBJ1-4; clone size: many; V gene: TRBV20-1; D gene: .; CDR3 DNA: TGCAGTGCTAGAGCGGGGGAAGGTTATGAAAAACTGTTTTTT; CDR3 protein: CSARAGEGYEKLFF
J gene: TRBJ2-3; clone size: .; V gene: TRBV3-1; D gene: TRBD2; CDR3 DNA: TGTGCCAGCAGCCCCCCCCGGGGGGGAACTAGCACAGATACGCAGTATTTT; CDR3 protein: CASSPPRGGTSTDTQYF
J gene: TRBJ2-1; clone size: few; V gene: TRBV7-2; D gene: TRBD2; CDR3 DNA: TGTGCCAGCAGCCTCGGGACTAGCGGGAAGTTGAATGAGCAGTTCTTC; CDR3 protein: CASSLGTSGKLNEQFF
J gene: TRBJ2-5; clone size: few; V gene: TRBV27; D gene: .; CDR3 DNA: TGTGCCAGCGGGCTGACAGAGCGAGAGACCCAGTACTTC; CDR3 protein: CASGLTERETQYF
J gene: TRBJ1-2; clone size: .; V gene: TRBV6-2/TRBV6-3; D gene: .; CDR3 DNA: TGTGCCAGCAGTTACAGGGCACGATGGATTAACTATGGCTACACCTTC; CDR3 protein: CASSYRARWINYGYTF
J gene: TRBJ2-2; clone size: few; V gene: TRBV2; D gene: .; CDR3 DNA: TGTGCCAGCAAATCCGGGACAAACACCGGGGAGCTGTTTTTT; CDR3 protein: CASKSGTNTGELFF
J gene: TRBJ1-5; clone size: many; V gene: TRBV6-1; D gene: .; CDR3 DNA: TGTGCCAGCAGTCAGTTCGGGACAAGCAATCAGCCCCAGCATTTT; CDR3 protein: CASSQFGTSNQPQHF
J gene: TRBJ1-2; clone size: few; V gene: TRBV20-1; D gene: .; CDR3 DNA: TGCAGTGCTCCCAGACCCTCCGGGCCTGGCTACACCTTC; CDR3 protein: CSAPRPSGPGYTF
J gene: TRBJ2-2; clone size: .; V gene: TRBV19; D gene: .; CDR3 DNA: TGTGCCAGTAGTATCGGGCAGGGGAACACCGTGCTGTTTTTT; CDR3 protein: CASSIGQGNTVLFF
J gene: TRBJ1-1; clone size: .; V gene: TRBV24-1; D gene: TRBD1; CDR3 DNA: TGTGCCACCAGTGACCCGGGACAGGGGAACACTGAAGCTTTCTTT; CDR3 protein: CATSDPGQGNTEAFF